The subject of this entry is one T cell receptor beta chain. The final CDR3 position lacks the conserved phenylalanine or tryptophan, pointing to a likely read error. TCR beta VDJ and CDR3 were profiled, and genomic DNA was the template. TCRdb reprocessed the reads via MiXCR and lists one record per CDR3 protein. The table records some 180,000 distinct CDR3 sequences, roughly 63% of them present only once. The CDR3 totals 13 residues. The V gene's germline CDR1 is KGHDR and CDR2 SFDVKD. V gave up 10 bases and J gave up 10 bases; unmatched junction bases: 7. An expansion of CD8+CD57+ cells by flow cytometry had been shown in patients chosen for sequencing. This sample was included in a study of CD8+CD57+ T cells in acquired aplastic anemia.

The rearrangement links TRBV24-1 to TRBJ2-1; 12 bases map to TRBD1. This clonotype originated in a human donor with aplastic anemia. The sequencing input was sorted CD4+, CD8+, or CD8+CD57+ T cells (not recorded which) from PBMCs. CDR3 sequence: CATAGQGAREQFL. The CDR3 DNA sequence: TGTGCCACTGCGGGACAGGGGGCGCGGGAGCAGTTCCTC.